This TCR beta chain was captured in a study of metastatic and nonmetastatic thyroid tumors. This CDR3 spans 15 amino acids. Germline V lookup: CDR1 LGHNT, CDR2 FRNRAP. Deletions cut 2 bases from V and 2 bases from J, with 11 bases between. TCRdb reanalyzed the PCR reads with MiXCR. Among about 39,000 clones listed, 15% to 20% were seen once. This clone was counted at least ten times. As yet, its antigen is unknown. Different DNA sequences within this sample yield the same CDR3. Findings and caveats of the study: Significantly higher TCR beta diversity was reportedly seen in malignant thyroid tumors than benign nodules, in blood and tumor.

Every patient underwent thyroid surgery untreated. Sample: tumor tissue. The genes are TRBV12-5 and TRBJ2-3; D could derive from TRBD1 or TRBD2 (5 bases each). This sequence was found in a female donor with papillary thyroid cancer or a benign thyroid nodule (not recorded which). Some clones in this sample may be carry-over from other donors' samples. Written as DNA, the CDR3 is TGTGCTAGTGGTTTGACCCGGGACCCCACAGATACGCAGTATTTT. This encodes CASGLTRDPTDTQYF.